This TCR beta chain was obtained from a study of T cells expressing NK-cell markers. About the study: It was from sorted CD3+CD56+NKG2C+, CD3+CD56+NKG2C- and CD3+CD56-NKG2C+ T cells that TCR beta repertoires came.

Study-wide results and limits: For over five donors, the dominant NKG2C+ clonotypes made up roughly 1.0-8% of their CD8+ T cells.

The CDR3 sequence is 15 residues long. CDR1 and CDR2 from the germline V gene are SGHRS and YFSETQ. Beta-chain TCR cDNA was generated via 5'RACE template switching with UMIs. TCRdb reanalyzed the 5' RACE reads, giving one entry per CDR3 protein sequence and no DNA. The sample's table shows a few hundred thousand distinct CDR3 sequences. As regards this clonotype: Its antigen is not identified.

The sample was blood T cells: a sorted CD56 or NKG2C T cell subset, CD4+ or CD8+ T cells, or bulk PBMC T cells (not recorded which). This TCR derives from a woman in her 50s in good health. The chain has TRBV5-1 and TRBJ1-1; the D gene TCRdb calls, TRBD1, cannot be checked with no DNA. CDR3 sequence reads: CASSARQGPFTEAFF.